This TCR beta chain was sequenced during a study of shared clonotypes between healthy human individuals. CD8 cells classed as naive were CD45RO-negative and positively selected for CCR7, excluding terminally differentiated effector memory CD45RA+ cells. Measured with immunoSEQ multiplex PCR; TCRdb has only the in-frame clones, and not every one. Here the sample spans around 1.9 million clones, 85% to 95% being singletons. V was trimmed by 3 bases and J by 0 bases, leaving 17 bases between them. The CDR3 is 17 residues long. Germline CDR1 is MNHEY and CDR2 is SMNVEV (reference sequence). The genes are TRBV27 and TRBJ1-1; D remains unclear. The TCR originated in a young man in good health. Some clones in this sample may be carry-over from other donors' samples. Sequences were obtained from naive CD8+ T cells from PBMCs. The CDR3 region has the DNA TGTGCCAGCAGTTTCAGGCTGTTATCGGGCGTGAACACTGAAGCTTTCTTT. Translation: CASSFRLLSGVNTEAFF.